This entry lists 24 T cell receptor beta chains sequenced from one sample in a study of cytomegalovirus exposure and HLA in healthy donors. Primers included in the PCR were 60 Vbeta and 13 Jbeta primers. Repertoires were generated with immunoSEQ multiplex PCR, while TCRdb's copy carries only in-frame clones and drops some. The sample includes 100,000 or so clones, around 78% seen only once; the top ten take under 5.5%. Sample: PBMCs. These receptors were collected from a woman in her forties in good health and CMV-seropositive.

This sequence joins TRBV7-9 and TRBJ2-7; D is undetermined. V shed 5 bases and J shed 5 bases, with 13 bases lying between them. The CDR3 spans 13 residues. CDR1 is SEHNR and CDR2 is FQNEAQ in the germline V gene (reference sequence). DNA for the CDR3: TGTGCCAGCAGCAAAACAGTCCGGAACGAGCAGTACTTC. It encodes CASSKTVRNEQYF.

The gene calls are TRBV19 and TRBJ2-7; 10 nucleotides agree with TRBD1. In germline, CDR1 is LNHDA, CDR2 SQIVND (reference sequence). The CDR3 length is 14 residues. V dropped 5 bases and J dropped 5; count of bases not matched to a gene: 6. DNA for the CDR3: TGTGCCAGTAGTTCACGACAGGGGGCCAACGAGCAGTACTTC. This codes for CASSSRQGANEQYF.

The chain has TRBV15 and TRBJ1-3; D is uncertain. Trimming took off 0 bases at V and 3 bases at J, with 18 bases between the two ends. Germline V gives CDR1 LNHNV, CDR2 YYDKDF (reference sequence). The CDR3 has 18 residues. The CDR3 spells CATSRDPRPKLGGNTIYF. In DNA, the CDR3 is TGTGCCACCAGCAGAGATCCGAGGCCGAAATTGGGTGGAAACACCATATATTTT.

This clone was observed a single time. V is TRBV6-5 and J is TRBJ2-2; 7 bases match TRBD2. After removal of 7 bases from V and 4 bases from J, the junction contained 3 bases not matched to a gene. The CDR3 loop spans 13 amino acids. Looked up from germline, CDR1 is MNHEY and CDR2 is SVGAGI. CDR3 in amino acids: CASNPSGTGELFF. DNA for the CDR3: TGTGCCAGCAACCCTAGCGGCACCGGGGAGCTGTTTTTT.

CDR3 sequence (DNA): TGCGCCAGCAGCTTGGAGGGGTCTCGGTCAGATACGCAGTATTTT. Protein sequence: CASSLEGSRSDTQYF. The chain has TRBV5-1 and TRBJ2-3, with D perhaps matching TRBD1 (5 bases). This CDR3 is built from 15 residues. Deletions cut 0 bases from V and 4 bases from J, with 12 bases between. CDR1 and CDR2 (germline): SGHRS, YFSETQ. Full variable domain (rest looked up from reference TRBV5-1 and TRBJ2-3): KAGVTQTPRYLIKTRGQQVTLSCSPISGHRSVSWYQQTPGQGLQFLFEYFSETQRNKGNFPGRFSGRQFSNSRSEMNVSTLELGDSALYLCASSLEGSRSDTQYFGPGTRLTVL.

The chain has TRBV27 and TRBJ2-3; D is uncertain. In germline, CDR1 is MNHEY, CDR2 SMNVEV (reference sequence). This CDR3 has 12 residues. Deletions cut 0 bases from V and 6 bases from J, with 4 bases between. In DNA, the CDR3 is TGTGCCAGCAGTTTATCTAGTGATACGCAGTATTTT. This codes for CASSLSSDTQYF.

The rearrangement links TRBV7-3 to TRBJ2-1, with D perhaps TRBD2 (6 bases). Looked up from germline, CDR1 is SGHTA and CDR2 is FQGTGA. This CDR3 spans 18 amino acids. The ends were cut back, 1 base at V and 4 bases at J, with 20 bases in the middle. The CDR3, as DNA: TGTGCCAGCAGCTTAAACCAGCCTTCCTCCGGGACTTACAATGAGCAGTTCTTC. The encoded protein is CASSLNQPSSGTYNEQFF.

V is TRBV6-5 and J is TRBJ2-5; TRBD2 matches at 10 bases. The CDR3 has 15 residues. Germline CDR1 and CDR2: MNHEY and SVGAGI. The junction had 5 bases not matched to a gene; V was cut back by 2 bases and J by 5 bases. The CDR3 here is CASSYSLAGVETQYF. As DNA, the CDR3 is TGTGCCAGCAGTTACAGCCTAGCGGGAGTGGAGACCCAGTACTTC.

The V gene is TRBV4-3, the J gene TRBJ2-5; TRBD2 agrees at 9 bases. Looked up from germline, CDR1 is LGHNA and CDR2 is YSLEER. V dropped 0 bases and J dropped 1; count of bases not matched to a gene: 6. The CDR3 runs to 17 residues. CDR3 in DNA: TGCGCCAGCAGCCAAGATGGGGGACTAGCAAGCCAAGAGACCCAGTACTTC. This encodes CASSQDGGLASQETQYF.

V gene TRBV30 combines with J gene TRBJ2-7; no firm D call. CDR1 is GTSNPN, CDR2 SVGIG, per germline (reference sequence). Trimming left V 0 bases short and J 0 bases short, with 9 bases between. This CDR3 spans 14 amino acids. The CDR3 sequence is CAWSVRRPSYEQYF. In nucleotides, the CDR3 is TGTGCCTGGAGTGTACGGCGGCCCTCCTACGAGCAGTACTTC. The full variable domain, completed using reference TRBV30 and TRBJ2-7, is SQTIHQWPATLVQPVGSPLSLECTVEGTSNPNLYWYRQAAGRGLQLLFYSVGIGQISSEVPQNLSASRPQDRQFILSSKKLLLSDSGFYLCAWSVRRPSYEQYFGPGTRLTVT.

The CDR3 DNA follows: TGTGCCAGCAGCCCGACATGGGGGGAGCATGAGCAGTTCTTC. The encoded protein is CASSPTWGEHEQFF. The J gene is TRBJ2-1, the V gene TRBV7-9, with D perhaps TRBD2 (6 bases). V was shortened by 5 bases and J by 8 bases, with 16 bases between the two germline ends. The CDR3 spans 14 residues. Germline V lookup: CDR1 SEHNR, CDR2 FQNEAQ (reference sequence).

The sample holds one count of this clone. The chain couples TRBV28 to TRBJ2-5; 7 bases agree with TRBD2. The CDR3 is 14 residues long. Trimming at V came to 1 base and at J to 12 bases, leaving 11 bases not matched to a gene. Germline-derived CDR1 and CDR2 are MDHEN and SYDVKM. The CDR3 DNA follows: TGTGCCAGCAGTTTATTATCGGGGCGGGGGTTCAAGTACTTC. Amino acid sequence: CASSLLSGRGFKYF. Looking up the rest from reference TRBV28 and TRBJ2-5 gives the full variable domain: DVKVTQSSRYLVKRTGEKVFLECVQDMDHENMFWYRQDPGLGLRLIYFSYDVKMKEKGDIPEGYSVSREKKERFSLILESASTNQTSMYLCASSLLSGRGFKYFGPGTRLLVL.

The chain carries TRBV14 and TRBJ1-1; 7 bases map to TRBD1. V was clipped by 4 bases and J by 3 bases; unmatched bases: 2. Looked up from germline, CDR1 is SGHDN and CDR2 is FVKESK. The CDR3 runs to 13 residues. This CDR3 reads CASSLGTDTEAFF. The CDR3 DNA reads as TGTGCCAGCAGCCTCGGGACAGACACTGAAGCTTTCTTT.

Worth noting for this clone: The same CDR3 is also encoded by other DNA sequences in this sample. This chain links TRBV7-3 with TRBJ1-1, with 7 bases lining up with TRBD1. The CDR3 is 14 amino acids. The germline V gene encodes CDR1 SGHTA and CDR2 FQGTGA. After removal of 0 bases from V and 4 bases from J, the junction contained 2 bases not matched to a gene. The CDR3 spells CASSLTPGGTEAFF. The CDR3 DNA reads as TGTGCCAGCAGCTTAACCCCAGGGGGCACTGAAGCTTTCTTT.

The chain employs TRBV7-6 and TRBJ2-5; 13 nucleotides align to TRBD2. The CDR3 is 16 residues long. The trim removed 5 bases at V and 5 bases at J, leaving 8 bases unmatched. The germline CDR1 and CDR2 sequences are SGHVS and FNYEAQ. CDR3 DNA sequence: TGTGCCAGCAGCCGGACTAGCGGGAGAGATTTTGAGACCCAGTACTTC. Its protein product is CASSRTSGRDFETQYF.

The chain is built from TRBV2 and TRBJ2-2; tentatively, D is TRBD1 (5 bases). The CDR3 covers 13 residues. Trimming cost V 7 bases and J 2 bases, with 8 bases left between them. Germline V gives CDR1 SNHLY, CDR2 FYNNEI. The CDR3 protein is CASTRDNTGELFF. The CDR3 DNA is TGTGCCAGCACCAGGGATAACACCGGGGAGCTGTTTTTT.

As concerns this clone: Germline is not matched at one junction end, which may reflect a read error. The rearrangement links TRBV7-7 to TRBJ2-1, with a tentative D call TRBD2 (6 bases). This CDR3 has 14 amino acids. Germline V CDR1 and CDR2: SSHAT, FNYEAQ (reference sequence). CDR3 sequence reads: CASSLGDFHNEQFF. CDR3 nucleotide sequence: TGTGCTAGCAGCTTAGGGGACTTCCACAATGAGCAGTTCTTC.

This clone was seen only once. The gene calls are TRBV6-5 and TRBJ2-1; a possible D gene is TRBD1 (6 bases). Germline-derived CDR1 and CDR2 are MNHEY and SVGAGI. CDR3 length: 13 amino acids. The V and J ends lost 6 bases and 5 bases respectively, with 11 bases between them. The CDR3 DNA follows: TGTGCCAGCAGCTCCGGGACAAACAATGAGCAGTTCTTC. Encoded protein: CASSSGTNNEQFF.

The chain links TRBV6-1 to TRBJ2-1; a weak D match, TRBD2 (6 bases). The CDR3 contains 15 residues. CDR1 and CDR2 (germline): MNHNS, SASEGT. The germline V and J ends were trimmed by 1 base and 8 bases, with 15 bases remaining between them. Here the CDR3 DNA reads TGTGCCAGCAGTGAAGTGGCTAGCGAGTTCTATGAGCAGTTCTTC. This gives the protein CASSEVASEFYEQFF.

The V and J genes are TRBV4-2 and TRBJ2-1; 12 bases fit TRBD2. Germline trimming cut 1 base from V and 2 bases from J; bases unmatched to any gene: 3. The germline CDR1 and CDR2 sequences are LGHNA and YNFKEQ. This CDR3 has 17 amino acids. CDR3 bases: TGTGCCAGCAGCCAAGCGACTAGCGGGGGACCCTACAATGAGCAGTTCTTC. Amino acids: CASSQATSGGPYNEQFF.

The table lists this clone with a few counts. The chain combines TRBV15 with TRBJ2-7; 7 nucleotides align to TRBD2. V shed 5 bases and J 3 bases; nucleotides not matched to a gene: 4. The CDR3 spans 13 residues. The germline gives CDR1 LNHNV, CDR2 YYDKDF (reference sequence). DNA for the CDR3: TGTGCCACCAGCTTTCAGCGGGACTACGAGCAGTACTTC. Protein product: CATSFQRDYEQYF.

Written as DNA, the CDR3 is TGTGCCAGCAGCTCACTGACTAGCATGAAAAACATTCAGTACTTC. It encodes CASSSLTSMKNIQYF. V usage is TRBV7-9 and J usage is TRBJ2-4; 7 bases match TRBD2. With 4 bases clipped from V and 4 bases from J, the junction kept 7 bases outside the gene matches. The germline gives CDR1 SEHNR, CDR2 FQNEAQ (reference sequence). The CDR3 is 15 amino acids.

This sequence joins TRBV29-1 and TRBJ2-7; D is undetermined. Trimming stripped 6 bases from V and 4 bases from J, with 10 bases between. Per the germline V gene, CDR1 is SQVTM and CDR2 is ANQGSEA. The CDR3 consists of 11 residues. The CDR3 protein is CSVRVAYEQYF. In DNA, the CDR3 is TGCAGCGTCCGAGTTGCATACGAGCAGTACTTC.

The chain links TRBV7-2 to TRBJ1-4; the match to TRBD1 covers 8 bases. The germline gives CDR1 SGHTA, CDR2 FQGNSA. The CDR3 has 15 amino acids. V trimming: 5 bases; J trimming: 3 bases; junction bases outside the gene matches: 5. CDR3: CASSLQGAANEKLFF. For the CDR3, the DNA is TGTGCCAGCAGCCTCCAGGGGGCGGCTAATGAAAAACTGTTTTTT.